The 24 T cell receptor beta chains given below trace back to one sample, sequenced in a study of OX40 agonist ivuxolimab in advanced cancers. Sequencing was performed with immunoSEQ multiplex PCR; in TCRdb, only in-frame clones are kept and a portion is missing. This table has about 98,000 clones, 90% to 95% appearing once. The sample consisted of CD4+ or CD8+ T cells sorted from blood, taken in a trial of the OX40 agonist ivuxolimab. These receptors all stem from an adult with an advanced solid tumor such as melanoma, head and neck, liver or kidney cancer.

The chain recombines TRBV30 with TRBJ1-5; a weak D match, TRBD1 (5 bases). The V end was cut by 3 bases, the J end by 3 bases, with 9 bases between. Germline V lookup: CDR1 GTSNPN, CDR2 SVGIG (reference sequence). CDR3 length equals 13 residues. Here the CDR3 reads CAWSIQDNQPQHF. The CDR3 DNA follows: TGTGCCTGGAGCATACAGGACAATCAGCCCCAGCATTTT.

This clone was picked up one time. V and J are TRBV7-9 and TRBJ2-1, with 14 bases matching TRBD2. The CDR3 consists of 17 residues. Germline V gene data show CDR1 as SEHNR and CDR2 as FQNEAQ (reference sequence). J was trimmed by 7 bases and V by 1 base; bases with no gene match: 6. The CDR3: CASSLEYGLAGGNEQFF. The CDR3 DNA sequence: TGTGCCAGCAGCTTAGAGTACGGACTAGCGGGAGGTAATGAGCAGTTCTTC.

The chain uses TRBV2 and TRBJ1-3; no definite D call. With 7 bases removed from V and 3 bases from J, the gap between germline ends came to 13 bases. CDR1 is SNHLY and CDR2 is FYNNEI in the germline V gene. The CDR3 runs to 14 residues. CDR3 in DNA: TGTGCCAGCACCAATGGCTTATTTGGAAACACCATATATTTT. Protein: CASTNGLFGNTIYF.

The V gene is TRBV14, the J gene TRBJ1-3, with D hard to call. Germline V CDR1 and CDR2: SGHDN, FVKESK. The CDR3 runs 14 residues. Trimming shortened V by 4 bases and J by 0 bases, and 7 bases separated the two germline ends. For the CDR3, the DNA is TGTGCCAGCAGCCGCGGGAACTCTGGAAACACCATATATTTT. Residues: CASSRGNSGNTIYF.

The chain uses TRBV6-6 and TRBJ2-5; D remains unclear. CDR1 MNHNY and CDR2 SVGAGI come from the germline V gene (reference sequence). The CDR3 is 13 residues long. Trimming took 5 bases from V and 3 from J, leaving 10 bases between them. CDR3 DNA: TGTGCCAGCAGTCTCCTGGTAGAAGAGACCCAGTACTTC. It yields the protein CASSLLVEETQYF.

This chain links TRBV4-3 with TRBJ2-3; 8 nucleotides match TRBD2. Germline loops: CDR1 LGHNA, CDR2 YSLEER. J gave up 3 bases and V 1 base, and 0 bases lay outside the gene matches. This CDR3 contains 14 residues. The CDR3 sequence: CASSQGLATDTQYF. The CDR3 DNA sequence: TGCGCCAGCAGCCAAGGACTAGCGACAGATACGCAGTATTTT.

The chain uses TRBV9 and TRBJ1-5, with 7 nucleotides matching TRBD1. In germline, CDR1 is SGDLS, CDR2 YYNGEE. This CDR3 contains 13 residues. Unmatched junction bases numbered 5, after V lost 4 bases and J lost 7 bases. CDR3 residues: CASSLGTEQPQHF. DNA of the CDR3: TGTGCCAGCAGCTTGGGGACAGAACAGCCCCAGCATTTT.

The J gene is TRBJ1-2, the V gene TRBV15; D ambiguous. The CDR3 covers 13 residues. V was trimmed by 1 base and J by 7 bases, leaving 10 bases between them. Germline CDR1 is LNHNV and CDR2 is YYDKDF (reference sequence). The CDR3 protein is CATSRGAGSGYTF. The CDR3 DNA follows: TGTGCCACCAGCAGAGGCGCAGGCAGTGGCTACACCTTC. Supplemented by reference TRBV15 and TRBJ1-2, the full variable domain reads DAMVIQNPRYQVTQFGKPVTLSCSQTLNHNVMYWYQQKSSQAPKLLFHYYDKDFNNEADTPDNFQSRRPNTSFCFLDIRSPGLGDTAMYLCATSRGAGSGYTFGSGTRLTVV.

The sample holds one count of this clone. The DNA for the CDR3 is TGTGCCAGCAGTGTACAGGTTTTACGCTACACCTTC. It encodes CASSVQVLRYTF. This chain connects TRBV6-1 to TRBJ1-2; TRBD1 is a possible D gene (5 bases). The CDR3 runs 12 residues. Germline values: CDR1 MNHNS, CDR2 SASEGT. Trimming stripped 4 bases from V and 9 bases from J, with 12 bases between.

V is TRBV12-5 and J is TRBJ1-1; the D is unclear. The CDR3 runs to 13 residues. CDR1 LGHNT and CDR2 FRNRAP come from the germline V gene. Trimming left V 3 bases short and J 1 base short, with 6 bases between. CDR3 sequence: CASGFRQNTEAFF. The CDR3 nucleotides read TGTGCTAGTGGTTTTCGGCAGAACACTGAAGCTTTCTTT.

The chain joins TRBV6-6 to TRBJ1-6; D not resolved. Per germline, CDR1 MNHNY and CDR2 SVGAGI (reference sequence). The V end lost 0 bases, the J end lost 0 bases, and 6 bases lay between the germline ends. This CDR3 has 16 amino acids. Written as DNA, the CDR3 is TGTGCCAGCAGTTACTCGGGGAGCTCCTATAATTCACCCCTCCACTTT. It specifies CASSYSGSSYNSPLHF.

This chain joins TRBV6-5 and TRBJ1-6; D may be TRBD1 (5 bases). Looked up from germline, CDR1 is MNHEY and CDR2 is SVGAGI. V lost 8 bases to trimming and J lost 7 bases, with 15 bases between them. CDR3 length: 14 amino acids. The CDR3 DNA sequence: TGTGCCAGCGAACCCGGGACCCTAAATTCACCCCTCCACTTT. As protein: CASEPGTLNSPLHF.

The V and J genes are TRBV28 and TRBJ2-3; 10 nucleotides align to TRBD2. After removal of 7 bases from V and 4 bases from J, the junction contained 5 bases not matched to a gene. The CDR3 loop spans 14 amino acids. CDR1 and CDR2 from the germline V gene are MDHEN and SYDVKM. DNA of the CDR3: TGTGCCAGCAAAAGCGGGGGGGCCTCAGATACGCAGTATTTT. Its translation: CASKSGGASDTQYF.

The chain joins TRBV28 to TRBJ1-3; a weak D match, TRBD1 (5 bases). The CDR3 is 16 residues long. Between the trimmed V and J ends, which lost 6 bases and 0 bases, there was a span of 15 bases. The germline CDR1 and CDR2 sequences are MDHEN and SYDVKM. In DNA form, the CDR3 reads TGTGCCAGCAGCCCCCCGGGGGAGAGCTCTGGAAACACCATATATTTT. It yields the protein CASSPPGESSGNTIYF.

The chain combines TRBV4-3 with TRBJ2-5; D is undetermined. The V end was cut by 0 bases, the J end by 4 bases, with 6 bases between. Germline CDR1 reads LGHNA; CDR2 reads YSLEER. The CDR3 has 13 amino acids. For the CDR3, the DNA is TGCGCCAGCAGCCAAGAGAGGACAGAGACCCAGTACTTC. Encoded protein: CASSQERTETQYF.

The genes are TRBV30 and TRBJ2-1; a weak D match, TRBD2 (6 bases). This CDR3 spans 14 amino acids. Between the trimmed V and J ends, which lost 1 base and 7 bases, there was a span of 14 bases. Germline V lookup: CDR1 GTSNPN, CDR2 SVGIG (reference sequence). The CDR3 nucleotides are TGTGCCTGGAGTGGAGGGAGGACCTGGAATGAGCAGTTCTTC. Residues: CAWSGGRTWNEQFF.

The J gene is TRBJ2-5, the V gene TRBV5-5, with D possibly being TRBD2 (6 bases). The CDR3 contains 14 residues. Trimming took off 0 bases at V and 2 bases at J, with 8 bases between the two ends. CDR1 and CDR2 (germline): SGHKS, YYEKEE (reference sequence). The CDR3 DNA is TGTGCCAGCAGCTTGGCCGGGACTCAAGAGACCCAGTACTTC. It codes for CASSLAGTQETQYF.

J is TRBJ1-2 and V is TRBV2; 9 nucleotides agree with TRBD1. The CDR3 is 15 residues long. Germline loops: CDR1 SNHLY, CDR2 FYNNEI. Losses at the gene ends were 2 bases for V and 2 bases for J; bases not matched to a gene: 3. CDR3 nucleotide sequence: TGTGCCAGCAGTGAAAACGACAGGGGGAACTATGGCTACACCTTC. It is translated as CASSENDRGNYGYTF.

The CDR3 DNA reads as TGTGCCAGCAGTATCTCAGGGGGCTTGGAGCAGTTCTTC. Translation gives CASSISGGLEQFF. V and J are TRBV2 and TRBJ2-1, with TRBD1 matching over 8 bases. Losses at the gene ends were 5 bases for V and 10 bases for J; bases not matched to a gene: 7. The CDR3 has 13 amino acids. The V gene's germline CDR1 is SNHLY and CDR2 FYNNEI.

The chain has TRBV5-1 and TRBJ2-3; 7 nucleotides align to TRBD2. CDR1 is SGHRS, CDR2 YFSETQ, per germline. The CDR3 consists of 14 residues. V lost 2 bases, J lost 2 bases, and 2 bases stayed unmatched. The CDR3 region is CASSFGGDTDTQYF. In DNA, the CDR3 is TGCGCCAGCAGCTTTGGGGGGGACACAGATACGCAGTATTTT.

The gene calls are TRBV30 and TRBJ1-5, with unresolved D. V was pared by 3 bases and J by 3 bases, with 9 bases between. The germline V gene encodes CDR1 GTSNPN and CDR2 SVGIG (reference sequence). CDR3 length: 13 amino acids. The DNA of the CDR3 is TGTGCCTGGAGCTTGTCAGACAATCAGCCCCAGCATTTT. It translates to CAWSLSDNQPQHF.

This chain connects TRBV5-4 to TRBJ2-5; D gene ambiguous. Germline V gene lookup returns CDR1 SGHNT and CDR2 YYREEE (reference sequence). The CDR3 spans 12 residues. Trimming removed 3 bases at V and 0 bases at J, with 3 bases between. CDR3: CASSWNQETQYF. The CDR3 coding sequence is TGTGCCAGCAGCTGGAACCAAGAGACCCAGTACTTC.

The V gene is TRBV10-3, the J gene TRBJ2-7; the match to TRBD1 covers 7 bases. CDR1 and CDR2 (germline): ENHRY, SYGVKD. CDR3 length: 16 residues. Trimming at V came to 1 base and at J to 7 bases, leaving 13 bases not matched to a gene. The CDR3 DNA sequence: TGTGCCATCAGTGAGTTCCCGTCAGGGGGAGCGTATGAGCAGTACTTC. It encodes CAISEFPSGGAYEQYF.

The chain links TRBV4-3 to TRBJ2-3; 10 positions agree with TRBD2. The CDR3 totals 17 residues. After removal of 2 bases from V and 1 base from J, the junction contained 6 bases not matched to a gene. Germline values: CDR1 LGHNA, CDR2 YSLEER. CDR3 residues: CASSQQTSGSGTDTQYF. In nucleotides, the CDR3 is TGCGCCAGCAGCCAACAGACTAGCGGGTCCGGCACAGATACGCAGTATTTT.